The source of this T cell receptor beta chain is a study of tumor-infiltrating lymphocytes in primary liver carcinoma. Overall study context: The patients comprised men and women between the ages of 30 and 69 years.

Synthesis of TCR beta cDNA was carried out from 500 ng total RNA with a constant-region primer. For TCR beta, libraries were produced by three nested multiplex PCR rounds using slightly modified ARM-PCR. Rounds one and two of PCR, each of around 11 cycles, were primed with TRBV1-TRBV30 forward primers and a C-beta reverse primer. MiXCR was run by TCRdb on the multiplex PCR reads, yielding one entry per CDR3 protein. This table holds about 21,000 distinct CDR3 sequences, almost 80% found once. The V gene end was trimmed by 3 bases and the J gene end by 15 bases; junction bases not matched to a gene: 12. Germline CDR1 is MGHRA and CDR2 is YSYEKL. The CDR3 is made up of 14 amino acids. Co-extracted RNA and DNA came from approximately 20-30 mg of unsorted bulk tissue. Tumors were each sampled at five separate regions.

The sequenced sample was liver tumor tissue from sampling region 1. As to subset: tumor region T1, superior pole. This clonotype was sampled from a woman aged 30 to 39 with primary liver carcinoma and hepatitis B virus infection. The chain links TRBV4-1 to TRBJ2-1; 9 bases fit TRBD2. Here the CDR3 DNA reads TGCGCCAGCAGCCAGGCGGGAGGGTACAATGGGCTGTTCTTC. Translation: CASSQAGGYNGLFF.